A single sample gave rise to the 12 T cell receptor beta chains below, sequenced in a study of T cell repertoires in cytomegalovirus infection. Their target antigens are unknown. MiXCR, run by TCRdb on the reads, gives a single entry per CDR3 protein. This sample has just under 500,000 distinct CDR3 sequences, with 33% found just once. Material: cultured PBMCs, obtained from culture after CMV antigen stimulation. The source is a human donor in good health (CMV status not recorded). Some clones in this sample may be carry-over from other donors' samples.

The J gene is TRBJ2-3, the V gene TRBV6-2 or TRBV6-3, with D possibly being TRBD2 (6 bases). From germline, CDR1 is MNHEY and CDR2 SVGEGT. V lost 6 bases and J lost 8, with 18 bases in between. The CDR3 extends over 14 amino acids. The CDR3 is CASRAGSTGGTQYF. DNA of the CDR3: TGTGCCAGCAGGGCCGGGTCGACCGGGGGTACGCAGTATTTT.

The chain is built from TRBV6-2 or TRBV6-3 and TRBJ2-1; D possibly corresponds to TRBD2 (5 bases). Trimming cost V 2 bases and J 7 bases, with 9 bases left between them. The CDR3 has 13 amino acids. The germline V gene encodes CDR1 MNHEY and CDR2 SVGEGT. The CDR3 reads CASSYETGNEQFF. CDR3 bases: TGTGCCAGCAGTTACGAAACGGGAAATGAGCAGTTCTTC.

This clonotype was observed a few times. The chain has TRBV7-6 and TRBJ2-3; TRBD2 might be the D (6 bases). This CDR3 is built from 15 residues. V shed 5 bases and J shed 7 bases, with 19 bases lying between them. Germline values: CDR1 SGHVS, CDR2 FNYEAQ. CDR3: CASSRTRDFLNTQYF. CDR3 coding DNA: TGTGCCAGCAGCCGAACAAGGGACTTCCTAAATACGCAGTATTTT.

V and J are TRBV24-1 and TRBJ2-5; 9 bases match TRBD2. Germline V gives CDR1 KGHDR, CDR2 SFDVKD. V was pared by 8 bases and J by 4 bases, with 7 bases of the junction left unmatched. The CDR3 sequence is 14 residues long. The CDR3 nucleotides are TGTGCCACCATGAAGTCTAGCGGGATAGAGACCCAGTACTTC. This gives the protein CATMKSSGIETQYF.

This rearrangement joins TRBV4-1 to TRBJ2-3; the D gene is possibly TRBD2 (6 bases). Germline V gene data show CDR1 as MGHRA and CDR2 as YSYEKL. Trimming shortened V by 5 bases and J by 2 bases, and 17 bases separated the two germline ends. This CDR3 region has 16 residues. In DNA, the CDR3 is TGCGCCAGCAGCAGAGAGGAGGGAGGCCCCACAGATACGCAGTATTTT. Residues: CASSREEGGPTDTQYF.

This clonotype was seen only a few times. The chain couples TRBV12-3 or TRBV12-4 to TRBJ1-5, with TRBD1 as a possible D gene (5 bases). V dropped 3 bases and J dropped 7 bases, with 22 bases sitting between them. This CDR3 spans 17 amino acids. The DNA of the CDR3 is TGTGCCAGCAGTTTTTTAGCAGGGTCGAATAGAATGCAGCCCCAGCATTTT. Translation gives CASSFLAGSNRMQPQHF.

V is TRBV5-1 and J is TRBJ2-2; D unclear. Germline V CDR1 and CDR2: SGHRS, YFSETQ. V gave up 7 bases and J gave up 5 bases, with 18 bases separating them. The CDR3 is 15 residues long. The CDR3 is CASGHRSSFTGELFF. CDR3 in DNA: TGCGCCAGCGGCCACCGCAGCAGTTTTACCGGGGAGCTGTTTTTT.

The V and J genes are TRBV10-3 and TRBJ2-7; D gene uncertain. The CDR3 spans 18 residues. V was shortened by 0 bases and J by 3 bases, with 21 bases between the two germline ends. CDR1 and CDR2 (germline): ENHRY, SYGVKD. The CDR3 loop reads CAISESDGARAQLYEQYF. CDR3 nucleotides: TGTGCCATCAGTGAGTCTGATGGAGCTAGAGCCCAACTCTACGAGCAGTACTTC.

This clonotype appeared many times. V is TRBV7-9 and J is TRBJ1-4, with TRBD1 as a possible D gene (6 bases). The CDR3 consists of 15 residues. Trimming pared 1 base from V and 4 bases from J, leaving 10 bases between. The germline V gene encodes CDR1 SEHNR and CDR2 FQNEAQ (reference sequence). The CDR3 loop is CASSLGTAGNEKLFF. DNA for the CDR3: TGTGCCAGCAGCTTAGGGACAGCGGGTAATGAAAAACTGTTTTTT.

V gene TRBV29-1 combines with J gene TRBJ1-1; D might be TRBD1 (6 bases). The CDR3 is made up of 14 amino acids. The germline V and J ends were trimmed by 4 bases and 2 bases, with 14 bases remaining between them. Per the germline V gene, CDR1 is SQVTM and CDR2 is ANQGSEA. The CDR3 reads CSVARTGGNTEAFF. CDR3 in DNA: TGCAGCGTTGCCCGAACTGGGGGCAACACTGAAGCTTTCTTT.

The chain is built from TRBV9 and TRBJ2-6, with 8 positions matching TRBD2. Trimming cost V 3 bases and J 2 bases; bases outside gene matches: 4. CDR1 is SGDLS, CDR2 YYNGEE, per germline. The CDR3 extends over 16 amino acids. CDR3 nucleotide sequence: TGTGCCAGCAGCGGAAGCGGGAGCACTGGGGCCAACGTCCTGACTTTC. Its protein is CASSGSGSTGANVLTF. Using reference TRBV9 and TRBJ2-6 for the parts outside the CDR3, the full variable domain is DSGVTQTPKHLITATGQRVTLRCSPRSGDLSVYWYQQSLDQGLQFLIQYYNGEERAKGNILERFSAQQFPDLHSELNLSSLELGDSALYFCASSGSGSTGANVLTFGAGSRLTVL.

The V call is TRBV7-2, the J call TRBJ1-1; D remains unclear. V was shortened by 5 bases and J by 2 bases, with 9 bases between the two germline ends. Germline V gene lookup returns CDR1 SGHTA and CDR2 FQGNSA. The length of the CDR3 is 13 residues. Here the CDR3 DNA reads TGTGCCAGCAGCCATTGGGGAAACACTGAAGCTTTCTTT. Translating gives CASSHWGNTEAFF.